The entry below describes one T cell receptor beta chain. Its cognate antigen is unknown. The junction and the germline gene differ at one end; a read error may be behind it. The germline V gene has CDR1 SGHKS and CDR2 YYEKEE (reference sequence). CDR3 size: 12 residues. The study extracted blood RNA from unsorted whole blood and also extracted germline DNA. These data belong to a study of tumor-infiltrating lymphocytes in primary liver carcinoma. Points from the study as a whole: Whereas tumor region pairs overlapped more, tumor-adjacent and tumor-blood pairs overlapped less. With p = 0.039, the top-250-clone fraction in tumors significantly exceeded that in blood.

TCR beta cDNA came from around 500 ng total RNA, primed with a constant-region primer. Three nested multiplex PCR rounds of slightly modified ARM-PCR generated TCR beta libraries. In the first two PCR rounds, TRBV1-TRBV30 forward primers were paired with a C-beta reverse primer, and each round lasted roughly 10 cycles. Via MiXCR, TCRdb re-called the multiplex PCR reads, giving one row per CDR3 protein. Altogether around 330,000 distinct CDR3 sequences are present, 60% to 80% being singletons, with the ten largest covering roughly 9%. The chain employs TRBV5-5 and TRBJ2-1; D uncertain. Sequencing input: peripheral blood. The clonotype comes from a man aged 35-49 years with primary liver carcinoma and hepatitis B virus infection. CDR3: CTSSSRNNEQFF. CDR3 bases: TGTACCAGCAGCTCAAGAAACAATGAGCAGTTCTTC.